The rows below give T cell receptor beta chains drawn from one sample of a study of PD-L1 blockade in urothelial cancer. Sequencing used immunoSEQ multiplex PCR; TCRdb keeps in-frame clones, though not all of them. The table records tens of thousands of clones, 87% of them present only once. The sample consisted of PBMCs, taken around atezolizumab (anti-PD-L1) treatment. The receptors come from a woman between 65 and 79 years old with urothelial cancer. CDR3s include the opening cysteine and the closing phenylalanine or tryptophan. D genes are given only for firm matches. Only part of the rows carry a size: once, few, many, or a class if the clone is expanded.

j_call clone_size d_call v_call cdr3_nt cdr3_aa
TRBJ1-1 NA NA TRBV27 TGTGCCAGCAGGGGATTCGAGGGGGGGAGCGCTGAAGCTTTCTTT CASRGFEGGSAEAFF
TRBJ2-2 NA TRBD2 TRBV6-6 TGTGCCAGCAGTAGCAGGACTAGCGGAAGCACCGGGGAGCTGTTTTTT CASSSRTSGSTGELFF
TRBJ2-2 once TRBD1 TRBV5-1 TGCGCCAGCAGTCCGGGACAGCCTACCGGGGAGCTGTTTTTT CASSPGQPTGELFF
TRBJ2-7 NA NA TRBV7-5 TGTGTCAGAAGCTTAGTCACTAGCGGGAGGGCTCTTCCACTCTACGAGCAGTACTTC CVRSLVTSGRALPLYEQYF
TRBJ1-2 NA TRBD1 TRBV18 TGTGCCAGCTCACCCGGACAGGGTTTAGACTATGGCTACACCTTC CASSPGQGLDYGYTF
TRBJ1-2 few NA TRBV10-3 TGTGCCATCAGTGAGGCAGGACTTAACTATGGCTACACCTTC CAISEAGLNYGYTF
TRBJ2-3 NA NA TRBV5-6 TGTGCCAGCAGCTTTGGACTCTATACTACTCCAGATACGCAGTATTTT CASSFGLYTTPDTQYF
TRBJ2-7 NA TRBD1 TRBV11-2 TGTGCCAGCAGCTTAGACTTGGACAGGGGGCTCTACGAGCAGTACTTC CASSLDLDRGLYEQYF
TRBJ2-2 NA TRBD1 TRBV4-2 TGTGCCAGCAGCCAAGACCTTCCGGGACAGACAAACACCGGGGAGCTGTTTTTT CASSQDLPGQTNTGELFF
TRBJ2-2 NA NA TRBV6-6 TGTGCCATCCGGGGGTTAGGGGAGCTGTTTTTT CAIRGLGELFF
TRBJ2-5 NA NA TRBV25-1 TGTGCCAGCAGCCTCCAAGAGACCCAGTACTTC CASSLQETQYF
TRBJ2-5 NA TRBD1 TRBV30 TGTGCCTGGAGTCGGTATCCGGTCTGGACAGGTGGGCAAGAGACCCAGTACTTC CAWSRYPVWTGGQETQYF
TRBJ1-1 NA NA TRBV30 TGTGCCTGGCGCCGATCCAGGGTTTGGGCTTTCTTT CAWRRSRVWAFF
TRBJ2-3 NA TRBD2 TRBV9 TGTGCCAGCACGGCGGGAGGCGACACAGATACGCAGTATTTT CASTAGGDTDTQYF
TRBJ2-1 NA NA TRBV2 TGTGCCAGCAGTGAACCACGGGAGCCCTCCTACAATGAGCAGTTCTTC CASSEPREPSYNEQFF
TRBJ2-1 NA NA TRBV29-1 TGCAGCGTTCGTAGGGGAACCTACAATGAGCAGTTCTTC CSVRRGTYNEQFF
TRBJ2-1 NA NA TRBV30 TGTGCCTGGATCAACCTCCCGGATGAGCAGTTCTTC CAWINLPDEQFF
TRBJ2-3 NA TRBD2 TRBV7-2 TGTGCCAGCAGCCCAGATAGCGGGGGGATTACAGATACGCAGTATTTT CASSPDSGGITDTQYF
TRBJ1-1 NA NA TRBV5-6 TGTGCCAGCAGCTTGGATCAGGGTAGAGCGGGCACTGAAGCTTTCTTT CASSLDQGRAGTEAFF
TRBJ2-7 NA NA TRBV9 TGTGCCAGCAGCGTAAGGACGAGGGTGATACAGCAGTACTTC CASSVRTRVIQQYF
TRBJ1-3 NA TRBD1 TRBV19 TGTGCCAGTACCCTCGGGACAGGGGGTGGAAACACCATATATTTT CASTLGTGGGNTIYF
TRBJ2-1 NA NA TRBV4-1 TGCGCCAGCAGCCAAGCACCGGGACACATAGGGCAGTTCTTC CASSQAPGHIGQFF
TRBJ2-7 NA TRBD1 TRBV10-3 TGTGCCACCGAGCATGGGACAGGGTCTGAGGAGCAGTACTTC CATEHGTGSEEQYF
TRBJ1-3 NA TRBD1 TRBV7-2 TGTGCCAGCAGCTTAGAGGGGACAGGGGGAAACACCATATATTTT CASSLEGTGGNTIYF
TRBJ1-2 few TRBD1 TRBV7-9 TGTGCCAGCAGCTTAGGACAATTCAGGGACAGGGCACAAGGCTACACCTTC CASSLGQFRDRAQGYTF
TRBJ2-1 few NA TRBV7-9 TGTGCCAGCAGCTTAGGAGACGGGATCTCCTACAATGAGCAGTTCTTC CASSLGDGISYNEQFF
TRBJ2-1 NA TRBD2 TRBV19 TGTGCCAGTAGTGCAGGACTAGCCAGTGAGCAGTTCTTC CASSAGLASEQFF
TRBJ2-7 NA NA TRBV18 TGTGCCAGCTCACCTAACAGGGTGAGGGAGCAGTACTTC CASSPNRVREQYF
TRBJ2-3 NA TRBD2 TRBV7-2 TGTGCCAGCAGCGCCCGACTAGCGGGGGGGCAAGATACGCAGTATTTT CASSARLAGGQDTQYF
TRBJ1-1 NA TRBD1 TRBV18 TGTGCCAGCTCATCAAGATCGGGACAGGGGGCTGGGGTTATCTTGAACACTGAAGCTTTCTTT CASSSRSGQGAGVILNTEAFF
TRBJ2-5 NA TRBD1 TRBV6-1 TGTGCCAGCAGTGGGGGACAGTACGAGACCCAGTACTTC CASSGGQYETQYF
TRBJ2-7 NA TRBD1 TRBV6-1 TGTGCCAGCAGTGATTCCAGGGGGCAAGAGTACGAGCAGTACTTC CASSDSRGQEYEQYF
TRBJ2-2 NA TRBD1 TRBV4-1 TGCGCCAGCAGCCCCGGACAGGGGAACACCGGGGAGCTGTTTTTT CASSPGQGNTGELFF
TRBJ1-1 few TRBD1 TRBV7-9 TGTGCCAGCAGCCCCCTTTGGACAGGGATAATGAACACTGAAGCTTTCTTT CASSPLWTGIMNTEAFF
TRBJ2-2 NA TRBD1 TRBV28 TGTGCCAGCAGCCGACTTTCCGACAGGGAAGGAGACACCGGGGAGCTGTTTTTT CASSRLSDREGDTGELFF
TRBJ1-5 NA NA TRBV7-9 TGTGCTAGCAGCTTAGGTTGGGGGGATCAGCCCCAGCATTTT CASSLGWGDQPQHF
TRBJ1-2 NA NA TRBV7-2 TGTGCCAGCAGCTTAGGACAGAACTATGGCTACACCTTC CASSLGQNYGYTF
TRBJ2-5 NA NA TRBV6-1 TGTGCCAGCAGTGTCCAGGATGGGGAGACCCAGTACTTC CASSVQDGETQYF
TRBJ2-1 NA TRBD2 TRBV19 TGTGCCAGTAGAAGACTAGCGGGTAACTCCTACAATGAGCAGTTCTTC CASRRLAGNSYNEQFF
TRBJ1-5 NA TRBD1 TRBV6-1 TGTGCCAGCGGGACAGGGGACCAGCCCCAGCATTTT CASGTGDQPQHF
TRBJ2-1 NA NA TRBV19 TGTGCCAGTAGTGCGGACTACAATGAGCAGTTCTTC CASSADYNEQFF
TRBJ2-7 NA TRBD2 TRBV5-1 TGCGCCAGCAGCCCGCTAGCGGGAGAGGGCTACGAGCAGTACTTC CASSPLAGEGYEQYF
TRBJ1-1 NA TRBD1 TRBV19 TGTGCCAGTAGCCACCAGGACGGGATAACAGGGGGCTTCACTGAAGCTTTCTTT CASSHQDGITGGFTEAFF
TRBJ2-1 NA NA TRBV11-2 TGTGCCAGCAGCTTAGATCAGGGGACCTACAATGAGCAGTTCTTC CASSLDQGTYNEQFF
TRBJ1-5 NA NA TRBV27 TGTGCCAGCAGTTTAGTGGGGCCGAATCAGCCCCAGCATTTT CASSLVGPNQPQHF
TRBJ1-1 NA NA TRBV25-1 TGTGCCAGCAGTGGGCAGGGATCCCTGAGAACTGAAGCTTTCTTT CASSGQGSLRTEAFF
TRBJ2-3 NA TRBD2 TRBV11-2 TGTGCCAGCAGCTTATCCCCGCGTTCGAGCGGGAGGATCAGAGATACGCAGTATTTT CASSLSPRSSGRIRDTQYF